The 7 T cell receptor beta chains given below trace back to one sample, sequenced in a study of a mutant IDH1 vaccine in newly diagnosed glioma. Noted time point: week 35, safety follow-up. With topical imiquimod, each dose of the vaccine consisted of 300 ug of mutant IDH1 20-mer peptide. No antigen has been assigned to these receptors. Assay used: immunoSEQ multiplex PCR; TCRdb lists only in-frame clones, some missing. This table has 30,000 to 40,000 clones, around four fifths appearing once. The source material was PBMCs, sampled from a glioma patient whose treatment included an IDH1 peptide vaccine. These receptors came from a man aged 40-49 years with glioma. Some clones in this sample may be carry-over from other donors' samples.

This chain links TRBV2 with TRBJ2-7; 9 bases match TRBD2. This CDR3 is 14 amino acids long. Germline trimming cut 7 bases from V and 2 bases from J; bases unmatched to any gene: 6. CDR1 and CDR2 from the germline V gene are SNHLY and FYNNEI. The CDR3 DNA follows: TGTGCCAGCACCCAAAGCGGGGGGACCTACGAGCAGTACTTC. It codes for CASTQSGGTYEQYF. The whole variable domain, remainder taken from reference TRBV2 and TRBJ2-7, is EPEVTQTPSHQVTQMGQEVILRCVPISNHLYFYWYRQILGQKVEFLVSFYNNEISEKSEIFDDQFSVERPDGSNFTLKIRSTKLEDSAMYFCASTQSGGTYEQYFGPGTRLTVT.

The genes are TRBV5-4 and TRBJ2-3; D not certain. The germline V and J ends were trimmed by 0 bases and 4 bases, with 9 bases remaining between them. CDR1 SGHNT and CDR2 YYREEE come from the germline V gene (reference sequence). This CDR3 spans 14 amino acids. CDR3 sequence (DNA): TGTGCCAGCAGCTTGGCCACCTCGGCAGATACGCAGTATTTT. Amino acids: CASSLATSADTQYF.

The genes are TRBV14 and TRBJ2-7, with 9 bases lining up with TRBD1. The junction had 9 bases not matched to a gene; V was cut back by 5 bases and J by 7 bases. In germline, CDR1 is SGHDN, CDR2 FVKESK. This CDR3 is 14 amino acids long. The CDR3 loop reads CASSTRTGDREQYF. CDR3 bases: TGTGCCAGCAGCACCCGGACAGGGGATCGAGAGCAGTACTTC.

The chain has TRBV30 and TRBJ1-1, with D hard to call. Looked up from germline, CDR1 is GTSNPN and CDR2 is SVGIG (reference sequence). CDR3 length: 17 amino acids. Trimming stripped 1 base from V and 0 bases from J, with 18 bases between. DNA for the CDR3: TGTGCCTGGAGTGAAGATACATATGGGGATATGAACACTGAAGCTTTCTTT. Translating gives CAWSEDTYGDMNTEAFF.

The chain recombines TRBV18 with TRBJ2-7; 12 bases line up with TRBD1. The J segment lost 4 bases and the V segment lost 7 bases, leaving 5 bases of the junction unmatched. From germline, CDR1 is KGHSH and CDR2 LQKENI. The CDR3 is made up of 14 amino acids. In nucleotides, the CDR3 is TGTGCCAGCTTCCCGGGACAGGGGGCTTACGAGCAGTACTTC. Its protein product is CASFPGQGAYEQYF.

The chain recombines TRBV6-1 with TRBJ1-2, with D possibly matching TRBD1 (5 bases). The germline V and J ends were trimmed by 4 bases and 7 bases, with 7 bases remaining between them. The germline CDR1 and CDR2 sequences are MNHNS and SASEGT. This CDR3 comprises 11 residues. CDR3 sequence (DNA): TGTGCCAGCAGTGGGGGGGGTGGCTACACCTTC. Its protein product is CASSGGGGYTF.

The V gene is TRBV7-8, the J gene TRBJ2-2; D gene uncertain. Trimming shortened V by 2 bases and J by 2 bases, and 9 bases separated the two germline ends. The germline V gene encodes CDR1 SGHVS and CDR2 FQNEAQ. CDR3 length equals 15 residues. The CDR3 loop reads CASSLRGPNTGELFF. CDR3 DNA sequence: TGTGCCAGCAGCTTAAGAGGTCCAAACACCGGGGAGCTGTTTTTT.